Following are 7 T cell receptor beta chains from one sample sequenced in a study of blood T cell repertoires in COVID-19. TCRdb's table, derived via immunoSEQ multiplex PCR, lists solely in-frame clones and lacks some. The table lists 30,000 to 40,000 clones, roughly 90% of them singletons, with 14% in the top ten. Input material: peripheral blood. The receptors originated from a human donor with active COVID-19. The donor label of this sample is uncertain.

V gene TRBV12-5 combines with J gene TRBJ1-4, with TRBD1 matching 7 bases. CDR1 and CDR2 (germline): LGHNT, FRNRAP. With V trimmed by 3 bases and J by 10 bases, 11 bases remained unmatched. This CDR3 has 15 amino acids. As DNA, the CDR3 is TGTGCTAGTGGTTTCTCGTCCGGGACAGCTGTAAAACTGTTTTTT. Its translation is CASGFSSGTAVKLFF.

The DNA for the CDR3 is TGTGCCAGCAGCCTGGACAGATCCACTGAAGCTTTCTTT. Its protein product is CASSLDRSTEAFF. The V call is TRBV7-2, the J call TRBJ1-1, with a possible D match to TRBD1 (6 bases). The CDR3 consists of 13 residues. The germline V and J ends were trimmed by 5 bases and 4 bases, with 11 bases remaining between them. Looked up from germline, CDR1 is SGHTA and CDR2 is FQGNSA.

This clone was counted a single time. The gene calls are TRBV4-1 and TRBJ2-2; TRBD2 aligns across 12 bases. The CDR3 has 18 amino acids. V lost 4 bases to trimming and J lost 2 bases; unmatched junction nucleotides: 8. Germline lookup yields CDR1 MGHRA and CDR2 YSYEKL. The chain's CDR3 is CASSLNLAGGPNTGELFF. The CDR3 bases are TGCGCCAGCAGCCTAAATCTAGCGGGGGGGCCTAACACCGGGGAGCTGTTTTTT.

This rearrangement joins TRBV7-2 to TRBJ1-2; the match to TRBD1 covers 7 bases. With V trimmed by 1 base and J by 2 bases, 7 bases remained unmatched. This CDR3 has 16 amino acids. Germline V gene data show CDR1 as SGHTA and CDR2 as FQGNSA. CDR3 sequence reads: CASSLVGGQQNYGYTF. DNA for the CDR3: TGTGCCAGCAGCTTAGTCGGGGGACAGCAGAACTATGGCTACACCTTC.

This chain uses TRBV11-1 with TRBJ2-5; D remains unclear. V lost 5 bases, J lost 3 bases, and 10 bases lay in between. Germline CDR1 SGHAT, CDR2 FQDESV (reference sequence). The CDR3 extends over 13 amino acids. The CDR3: CASSLSPEETQYF. DNA of the CDR3: TGTGCCAGCAGCCTTAGCCCAGAAGAGACCCAGTACTTC. The whole variable domain, filled in from reference TRBV11-1 and TRBJ2-5, reads EAEVAQSPRYKITEKSQAVAFWCDPISGHATLYWYRQILGQGPELLVQFQDESVVDDSQLPKDRFSAERLKGVDSTLKIQPAELGDSAMYLCASSLSPEETQYFGPGTRLLVL.

The V call is TRBV19, the J call TRBJ2-2; D is unresolved. The ends were cut back, 3 bases at V and 5 bases at J, with 10 bases in the middle. The CDR3 extends over 14 amino acids. Germline CDR1 LNHDA, CDR2 SQIVND (reference sequence). The CDR3 reads CASSMTPMTGELFF. Written as DNA, the CDR3 is TGTGCCAGTAGTATGACTCCCATGACCGGGGAGCTGTTTTTT.

V is TRBV5-6 and J is TRBJ1-6; 12 bases fit TRBD1. The germline V gene encodes CDR1 SGHDT and CDR2 YYEEEE. The CDR3 is 16 amino acids. V was pared by 4 bases and J by 9 bases, with 8 bases of the junction left unmatched. The CDR3 nucleotides read TGTGCCAGCAGCGAAAGGGACAGGGGGCACAGTTCACCCCTCCACTTT. Translation gives CASSERDRGHSSPLHF.